This T cell receptor beta chain comes out of a study of T-cell reconstitution after alpha-beta-depleted transplantation in children. V shed 6 bases and J shed 6 bases, with 14 bases lying between them. Per germline, CDR1 SGHVS and CDR2 FNYEAQ. The CDR3 totals 13 residues. Study results and limitations: Roughly two months post-transplant, alpha-beta T cells reportedly originated from several hundred graft clones that had expanded.

Preparation of the TCRbeta library was carried out with unique molecular identifiers. TCRdb re-derived calls from the PCR reads in MiXCR, one entry per CDR3 protein. This repertoire shows 600,000 to 800,000 distinct CDR3 sequences, around 13% found once; its top ten account for around 0.8%. This clonotype was observed many times. The antigen is unknown. Source: PBMCs, taken before TCRalphabeta/CD19-depleted stem cell transplant. The chain combines TRBV7-6 with TRBJ1-1; D call uncertain. The origin of this receptor is a girl aged 2 to 10 with congenital amegakaryocytic thrombocytopenia, due to receive a stem cell transplant. CDR3 nucleotide sequence: TGTGCCAGCAGACCGAGTATGGAAGCTGAAGCTTTCTTT. Residues: CASRPSMEAEAFF.